This section outlines one T cell receptor (beta chain) sequence together with its context. As yet, its antigen is unknown. 13 Jbeta primers and 60 Vbeta primers were used for the PCR. Sequencing used immunoSEQ multiplex PCR; TCRdb keeps in-frame clones, though not all of them. The table shows about 240,000 clones, with 80% to 90% occurring only once. The data originate from a study of cytomegalovirus exposure and HLA in healthy donors. Study at large: Unique TCRs numbering around 80 million, obtained from HLA-typed donors, made up an early data release. Study observations and caveats: The study found most TCR sequences rare, yet found some public TCRs in many donors.

This CDR3 spans 17 amino acids. The germline V gene encodes CDR1 SGHKS and CDR2 YYEKEE (reference sequence). With 3 bases removed from V and 0 bases from J, the gap between germline ends came to 16 bases. The sample was PBMCs. The chain recombines TRBV5-5 with TRBJ2-1; D might be TRBD1 (6 bases). This clonotype was obtained from a girl aged 2-15 years in good health and CMV-seronegative. CDR3 in amino acids: CASSSQGWSSSYNEQFF. CDR3 sequence (DNA): TGTGCCAGCAGCTCCCAGGGGTGGTCGAGCTCCTACAATGAGCAGTTCTTC.